These 8 T cell receptor beta chains share one sample of origin, sequenced in a study of blood T cell repertoires in COVID-19. Here immunoSEQ multiplex PCR was the method, and the copy in TCRdb shows in-frame clones only, minus some. This sample carries about 290,000 clones, about 82% of them seen once, and the ten largest clones take around 4%. The specimen sequenced was peripheral blood. These TCRs come from a woman in her forties or fifties with active or convalescent COVID-19.

The rearrangement links TRBV30 to TRBJ1-3, with TRBD1 matching over 7 bases. This CDR3 region has 14 residues. Germline trimming cut 8 bases from V and 2 bases from J; bases unmatched to any gene: 9. Germline CDR1 GTSNPN, CDR2 SVGIG (reference sequence). The CDR3 sequence is CATDHTGAGNTIYF. The CDR3 nucleotides read TGTGCCACTGACCACACAGGGGCTGGAAACACCATATATTTT.

The chain is built from TRBV29-1 and TRBJ2-6, with 13 bases lining up with TRBD2. With V trimmed by 5 bases and J by 0 bases, 4 bases remained unmatched. The CDR3 spans 17 residues. Germline CDR1 and CDR2: SQVTM and ANQGSEA. CDR3 in amino acids: CSVNGLAGDSGANVLTF. In DNA, the CDR3 is TGCAGCGTTAATGGACTAGCGGGAGACTCTGGGGCCAACGTCCTGACTTTC.

The V call is TRBV14, the J call TRBJ1-1, with a weak D call TRBD1 (6 bases). V lost 5 bases and J lost 2, with 15 bases in between. The CDR3 consists of 15 residues. The germline V gene encodes CDR1 SGHDN and CDR2 FVKESK. This CDR3 is CASSSRTVKNTEAFF. CDR3 coding DNA: TGTGCCAGCAGCTCTAGGACAGTCAAAAACACTGAAGCTTTCTTT.

The V gene is TRBV5-4, the J gene TRBJ2-7; 8 bases agree with TRBD1. J lost 3 bases, V lost 4 bases, and 12 bases had no gene match. The CDR3 loop spans 16 amino acids. Germline values: CDR1 SGHNT, CDR2 YYREEE (reference sequence). The CDR3: CASSPAGTGGNYEQYF. As DNA, the CDR3 is TGTGCCAGCAGCCCCGCCGGAACAGGGGGGAACTACGAGCAGTACTTC.

The rearrangement links TRBV29-1 to TRBJ2-1; tentative D call: TRBD2 (6 bases). The CDR3 consists of 16 residues. V was pared by 5 bases and J by 1 base, with 18 bases between. From germline, CDR1 is SQVTM and CDR2 ANQGSEA. The CDR3: CSVPRRVDLSYNEQFF. The CDR3 DNA reads as TGCAGCGTTCCCAGGAGGGTAGACCTTTCCTACAATGAGCAGTTCTTC.

The chain uses TRBV7-3 and TRBJ1-3, with D perhaps TRBD1 (6 bases). The CDR3 has 16 amino acids. The germline V and J ends were trimmed by 2 bases and 4 bases, with 15 bases remaining between them. In germline, CDR1 is SGHTA, CDR2 FQGTGA. The CDR3 sequence: CASSLAGQGSGNTIYF. As DNA, the CDR3 is TGTGCCAGCAGCTTAGCGGGCCAGGGGTCGGGAAACACCATATATTTT.

The chain couples TRBV5-6 to TRBJ2-1; TRBD2 might be the D (6 bases). There are 14 residues in the CDR3. Deletions cut 0 bases from V and 7 bases from J, with 11 bases between. In germline, CDR1 is SGHDT, CDR2 YYEEEE. For the CDR3, the DNA is TGTGCCAGCAGCTTGGAGTTACGGGGGAATGAGCAGTTCTTC. It encodes CASSLELRGNEQFF.

The rearrangement uses TRBV3-1 (or the pseudogene TRBV3-2) and TRBJ2-7; 15 positions agree with TRBD2. Germline loops: CDR1 LGHDT, CDR2 YNNKEL (reference sequence). The J segment lost 6 bases and the V segment lost 2 bases, leaving 11 bases of the junction unmatched. The CDR3 is made up of 18 amino acids. CDR3 residues: CASSQPGLAGGTWGEQYF. CDR3 nucleotides: TGTGCCAGCAGCCAACCGGGACTAGCGGGAGGAACGTGGGGCGAGCAGTACTTC.